The 21 T cell receptor beta chains in this list originate from one sample, sequenced in a study of T cell repertoires in cytomegalovirus infection. Their antigen targets remain unknown. TCRdb re-called the reads through MiXCR, storing one row per CDR3 protein. The table includes about 770,000 distinct CDR3 sequences, roughly 28% detected once. Here the sequenced sample was cultured CD8+ T cells from PBMCs, taken from culture after CMV antigen stimulation. These receptors were obtained from a human donor in good health (CMV status not recorded). Some clones in this sample may be carry-over from other donors' samples.

The chain is built from TRBV2 and TRBJ2-7; D possibly uses TRBD1 or TRBD2 (5 bases each). CDR1 and CDR2 (germline): SNHLY, FYNNEI. Trimming pared 7 bases from V and 3 bases from J, leaving 10 bases between. The CDR3 is 12 residues long. The CDR3, as DNA: TGTGCCAGCAAAGGGACGTTCTACGAGCAGTACTTC. Translating gives CASKGTFYEQYF.

The genes are TRBV7-9 and TRBJ1-1, with D possibly being TRBD1 (5 bases). The CDR3 is made up of 16 amino acids. Between the trimmed V and J ends, which lost 0 bases and 5 bases, there was a span of 16 bases. The germline CDR1 and CDR2 sequences are SEHNR and FQNEAQ (reference sequence). The CDR3 region has the DNA TGTGCCAGCAGCTTAGCCCGTGGGGGAGGTTTGACTGAAGCTTTCTTT. As protein: CASSLARGGGLTEAFF.

The chain is built from TRBV5-4 and TRBJ2-3; a possible D gene is TRBD1 (5 bases). CDR3 length: 15 residues. V lost 0 bases, J lost 3 bases, and 11 bases lay in between. CDR1 is SGHNT, CDR2 YYREEE, per germline (reference sequence). DNA of the CDR3: TGTGCCAGCAGCTTGGAGGGGATTGGAACAGATACGCAGTATTTT. Its protein is CASSLEGIGTDTQYF. The variable domain in full, with the rest retrieved from reference TRBV5-4 and TRBJ2-3, is ETGVTQSPTHLIKTRGQQVTLRCSSQSGHNTVSWYQQALGQGPQFIFQYYREEENGRGNFPPRFSGLQFPNYSSELNVNALELDDSALYLCASSLEGIGTDTQYFGPGTRLTVL.

This clonotype was detected many times. The V gene is TRBV7-8, the J gene TRBJ2-4; 13 bases line up with TRBD2. Germline V gene lookup returns CDR1 SGHVS and CDR2 FQNEAQ. The V and J ends lost 5 bases and 0 bases, in that order; junction bases with no gene match: 16. The CDR3 runs to 21 residues. The CDR3 sequence is CASSVYAFTSGGGKAKNIQYF. The CDR3 DNA sequence: TGTGCCAGCAGCGTATATGCCTTCACTAGCGGGGGGGGTAAAGCCAAAAACATTCAGTACTTC.

Only a few counts were recorded for this clonotype. CDR3 nucleotides: TGTGCCAGCAGCCCCCTACAGGGGCGACCCAATCAGCCCCAGCATTTT. This gives the protein CASSPLQGRPNQPQHF. The V and J genes are TRBV11-2 and TRBJ1-5, with 7 nucleotides matching TRBD1. The J segment lost 3 bases and the V segment lost 5 bases, leaving 10 bases of the junction unmatched. Germline V gene data show CDR1 as SGHAT and CDR2 as FQNNGV. The CDR3 has 16 residues.

This clonotype has a count of ten or more. The rearrangement links TRBV12-3 or TRBV12-4 to TRBJ2-7; 9 nucleotides match TRBD2. The CDR3 is 19 residues long. Germline trimming cut 3 bases from V and 2 bases from J; bases unmatched to any gene: 17. CDR3 amino acids: CASSFKVGLIAGDTYEQYF. In DNA, the CDR3 is TGTGCCAGCAGTTTCAAGGTGGGACTTATAGCGGGGGATACCTACGAGCAGTACTTC.

In its sample, this clonotype was seen a few times. V gene TRBV14 combines with J gene TRBJ1-2; TRBD1 matches 7 bases. This CDR3 comprises 18 residues. The V gene end was trimmed by 2 bases and the J gene end by 1 base; junction bases not matched to a gene: 13. Germline V gene sequence: CDR1 SGHDN, CDR2 FVKESK. CDR3 region: CASSQLEETGTDNYGYTF. The CDR3 nucleotides are TGTGCCAGCAGCCAACTTGAGGAAACCGGGACAGATAACTATGGCTACACCTTC.

This chain links TRBV7-2 with TRBJ2-7; no definite D call. The CDR3 covers 13 residues. The V end was cut by 4 bases, the J end by 3 bases, with 10 bases between. Per the germline V gene, CDR1 is SGHTA and CDR2 is FQGNSA. CDR3 residues: CASSYGWSYEQYF. CDR3 coding DNA: TGTGCCAGCAGCTACGGTTGGAGCTACGAGCAGTACTTC.

In this sample, this clonotype turned up a few times. The V and J genes are TRBV5-1 and TRBJ2-2; the match to TRBD2 covers 10 bases. From germline, CDR1 is SGHRS and CDR2 YFSETQ. CDR3 length: 17 amino acids. The J segment lost 0 bases and the V segment lost 3 bases, leaving 5 bases of the junction unmatched. CDR3 DNA sequence: TGCGCCAGCAGCTCCGGGACTAGCGTCGCGAACACCGGGGAGCTGTTTTTT. This codes for CASSSGTSVANTGELFF.

V gene TRBV9 combines with J gene TRBJ2-5; weak D call: TRBD1 (6 bases). V lost 6 bases, J lost 3 bases, and 18 bases lay in between. Germline V gene lookup returns CDR1 SGDLS and CDR2 YYNGEE. The CDR3 is 15 residues long. The CDR3: CASITMGAIKETQYF. CDR3 sequence (DNA): TGTGCCAGCATCACCATGGGGGCCATAAAAGAGACCCAGTACTTC.

The chain recombines TRBV5-1 with TRBJ1-2; 11 nucleotides line up with TRBD1. Germline-derived CDR1 and CDR2 are SGHRS and YFSETQ. The CDR3 loop spans 15 amino acids. Trimming cost V 4 bases and J 4 bases; bases outside gene matches: 6. Here the CDR3 DNA reads TGCGCCAGCAGCCGGACAGGGGGCTTACCCTATGGCTACACCTTC. Protein: CASSRTGGLPYGYTF.

The genes are TRBV28 and TRBJ1-2; TRBD1 agrees at 9 bases. After removal of 1 base from V and 3 bases from J, the junction contained 15 bases not matched to a gene. Germline lookup yields CDR1 MDHEN and CDR2 SYDVKM. The CDR3 has 19 amino acids. The CDR3 protein is CASSLLGQGPGLQDYGYTF. CDR3 DNA: TGTGCCAGCAGTTTATTAGGACAGGGGCCGGGACTACAGGACTATGGCTACACCTTC.

This clonotype was detected only a few times. V is TRBV5-6 and J is TRBJ2-1; TRBD2 might be the D (7 bases). This CDR3 has 17 residues. Germline CDR1 reads SGHDT; CDR2 reads YYEEEE. V lost 4 bases, J lost 0 bases, and 17 bases lay in between. The CDR3 reads CASSRPSRGPSYNEQFF. The CDR3 bases are TGTGCCAGCAGCCGCCCCTCGCGGGGGCCCTCCTACAATGAGCAGTTCTTC.

This clonotype was counted a few times. The chain links TRBV7-9 to TRBJ2-5; 7 bases align to TRBD2. This CDR3 spans 14 amino acids. Germline V gives CDR1 SEHNR, CDR2 FQNEAQ (reference sequence). V was pared by 2 bases and J by 5 bases, with 5 bases of the junction left unmatched. The CDR3 DNA sequence: TGTGCCAGCAGCTTACGGGGGGTACGGGAGACCCAGTACTTC. Encoded protein: CASSLRGVRETQYF.

This clonotype was counted only a few times. This chain joins TRBV12-5 and TRBJ2-5; D is unclear. The CDR3 loop spans 13 amino acids. The V gene's germline CDR1 is LGHNT and CDR2 FRNRAP. The V end was cut by 1 base, the J end by 2 bases, with 5 bases between. The CDR3 sequence: CASGLGLQETQYF. The DNA of the CDR3 is TGTGCTAGTGGTTTGGGACTGCAAGAGACCCAGTACTTC. Together with reference TRBV12-5 and TRBJ2-5, the CDR3 gives the full variable domain: DARVTQTPRHKVTEMGQEVTMRCQPILGHNTVFWYRQTMMQGLELLAYFRNRAPLDDSGMPKDRFSAEMPDATLATLKIQPSEPRDSAVYFCASGLGLQETQYFGPGTRLLVL.

This clonotype appeared many times. This chain links TRBV7-9 with TRBJ2-6; either TRBD1 or TRBD2 may fit D (5 bases each). Germline V gene sequence: CDR1 SEHNR, CDR2 FQNEAQ (reference sequence). This CDR3 is built from 21 residues. V lost 3 bases and J 0 bases, leaving 24 bases between the germline ends. The CDR3 nucleotides read TGTGCCAGCAGCTTCCCACGAGGGGTAGGGGCGGACAACTCTGGGGCCAACGTCCTGACTTTC. It specifies CASSFPRGVGADNSGANVLTF. Full variable domain (outside the CDR3, taken from reference TRBV7-9 and TRBJ2-6): DTGVSQNPRHKITKRGQNVTFRCDPISEHNRLYWYRQTLGQGPEFLTYFQNEAQLEKSRLLSDRFSAERPKGSFSTLEIQRTEQGDSAMYLCASSFPRGVGADNSGANVLTFGAGSRLTVL.

Written as DNA, the CDR3 is TGTGCCAGCAGTGAAGCAGGCCCGGGACGGGAATACAATGAGCAGTTCTTC. Translation: CASSEAGPGREYNEQFF. This chain joins TRBV2 and TRBJ2-1, with D perhaps being TRBD1 or TRBD2 (5 bases each). Trimming took 0 bases from V and 4 from J, leaving 16 bases between them. The CDR3 consists of 17 residues. Germline V gene lookup returns CDR1 SNHLY and CDR2 FYNNEI.

This clonotype has ten or more counts. The V and J genes are TRBV7-2 and TRBJ2-2; no clear D. From germline, CDR1 is SGHTA and CDR2 FQGNSA. The CDR3 contains 15 residues. V was cut by 6 bases and J by 1 base, with 12 bases left in between. In nucleotides, the CDR3 is TGTGCCAGCAGGGATGGAGCTAGGAACACCGGGGAGCTGTTTTTT. Translating gives CASRDGARNTGELFF.

The sample holds many counts of this clonotype. This chain uses TRBV6-2 or TRBV6-3 with TRBJ2-7; D call uncertain. Looked up from germline, CDR1 is MNHEY and CDR2 is SVGEGT. The CDR3 consists of 15 residues. The germline V and J ends were trimmed by 4 bases and 2 bases, with 15 bases remaining between them. The CDR3: CASSSPRRYPYEQYV. CDR3 coding DNA: TGTGCCAGCAGTTCTCCGCGGCGGTATCCCTACGAGCAGTACGTC.

The gene calls are TRBV18 and TRBJ2-3, with 7 bases fitting TRBD1. The CDR3 totals 14 residues. The ends lost 3 bases at V and 4 bases at J; junction bases unmatched: 4. CDR1 and CDR2 from the germline V gene are KGHSH and LQKENI. The CDR3 bases are TGTGCCAGCTCACCGGACAGGACCCCAGATACGCAGTATTTT. Protein: CASSPDRTPDTQYF.

This clonotype was observed a handful of times. The chain is built from TRBV6-6 and TRBJ2-3; D call uncertain. Looked up from germline, CDR1 is MNHNY and CDR2 is SVGAGI (reference sequence). The CDR3 sequence is 14 residues long. V was cut by 8 bases and J by 0 bases, with 12 bases left in between. Here the CDR3 DNA reads TGTGCCAGCGGTAACCAGACTAGCACAGATACGCAGTATTTT. It specifies CASGNQTSTDTQYF.